The source of this TCR beta chain is a study of T cell repertoires in ileal Crohn's disease. As for the study in general: Median disease duration was about eight years; about 37% smoked at surgery. Findings of the study overall: Compared with CD4 T cells, sorted CD8 cells carried more expanded clones.

The germline V gene has CDR1 SNHLY and CDR2 FYNNEI. The CDR3 loop spans 15 amino acids. V gave up 6 bases and J gave up 8 bases; unmatched junction bases: 8. The assay was immunoSEQ multiplex PCR, and TCRdb's table has in-frame clones only and misses some. Of fewer than 16,000 clones detected, 80% appear once; the ten largest clones hold approximately 4%. This clone appeared a single time. What it recognizes is unknown. Sequenced material: ileal tissue. The gene calls are TRBV2 and TRBJ2-1, with 12 bases aligning to TRBD2. This TCR was recovered from an adult with Crohn's disease. In nucleotides, the CDR3 is TGTGCCAGCAGGGAGACTAGCGGGAGACTTGATGAGCAGTTCTTC. This codes for CASRETSGRLDEQFF.